This entry lists 6 T cell receptor beta chains sequenced from one sample in a study of cytomegalovirus exposure and HLA in healthy donors. Vbeta (60) and Jbeta (13) primers were used in the PCR. Assay: immunoSEQ multiplex PCR; the TCRdb copy retains only in-frame clones and omits some. The sample has approximately 170,000 clones, 65% to 85% seen once. Sequenced sample: PBMCs. The receptors derive from a male donor in good health and CMV-seronegative.

V usage is TRBV28 and J usage is TRBJ2-1, with TRBD1 as a possible D gene (8 bases). V was trimmed by 5 bases and J by 3 bases, leaving 20 bases between them. Germline CDR1 and CDR2: MDHEN and SYDVKM. This CDR3 has 17 residues. CDR3 protein: CASSQDREGGVYNEQFF. DNA of the CDR3: TGTGCCAGCAGTCAGGACAGGGAGGGGGGAGTCTACAATGAGCAGTTCTTC.

The rearrangement joins TRBV7-9 to TRBJ2-1, with TRBD2 matching over 13 bases. The CDR3 length is 15 residues. Per the germline V gene, CDR1 is SEHNR and CDR2 is FQNEAQ (reference sequence). V gave up 4 bases and J gave up 8 bases; unmatched junction bases: 5. In nucleotides, the CDR3 is TGTGCCAGCAGCTCACCACTAGCGGGGGGGGATGAGCAGTTCTTC. Amino acids: CASSSPLAGGDEQFF.

The chain uses TRBV10-2 and TRBJ2-3, with a weak D call TRBD1 (5 bases). Between the trimmed V and J ends, which lost 6 bases and 4 bases, there was a span of 8 bases. The CDR3 spans 12 residues. The germline gives CDR1 WSHSY, CDR2 SAAADI. CDR3 loop: CASSRVPDTQYF. The CDR3 nucleotides read TGCGCCAGCAGCAGGGTCCCAGATACGCAGTATTTT.

The rearrangement links TRBV23-1 to TRBJ1-5; TRBD1 matches 9 bases. TRBV23-1 is an open reading frame, and its role is uncertain. V lost 0 bases and J lost 2; bases outside the gene matches: 11. The CDR3 contains 19 residues. CDR3 DNA: TGCGCCAGCAGTCAATCCGTGGGACAGGGAAAGCGTGGCAATCAGCCCCAGCATTTT. Translated, it gives CASSQSVGQGKRGNQPQHF.

The chain employs TRBV14 and TRBJ2-1; 10 bases agree with TRBD1. The V and J ends lost 4 bases and 10 bases, in that order; junction bases with no gene match: 16. There are 17 residues in the CDR3. The germline V gene has CDR1 SGHDN and CDR2 FVKESK. The chain's CDR3 is CASSPLRPGTGDREQFF. In nucleotides, the CDR3 is TGTGCCAGCAGCCCCCTTCGCCCAGGGACAGGGGATCGCGAGCAGTTCTTC.

The chain is built from TRBV28 and TRBJ1-3, with D possibly being TRBD1 (6 bases). From germline, CDR1 is MDHEN and CDR2 SYDVKM. The CDR3 spans 17 residues. The CDR3 DNA follows: TGTGCAACAGGGTCCAGGGGCAAGGCCATCGCTGGAAACACCATATATTTT. It codes for CATGSRGKAIAGNTIYF.